This TCR beta chain was recovered during a study of identical twins. Trimming removed 4 bases at V and 0 bases at J, with 12 bases between. The CDR3 is made up of 16 amino acids. CDR1 is LGHDT, CDR2 YNNKEL, per germline (reference sequence). TCRdb redid the calling of the 5' RACE reads with MiXCR, one entry per CDR3 protein. The table records 450,000 to 650,000 distinct CDR3 sequences, roughly 9.5% of them present only once. This clonotype was counted between two and nine times. This sample was shared with a second study, whose subject was yellow fever vaccine responses in identical twins.

The V call is TRBV3-1, the J call TRBJ2-2; D is perhaps TRBD2 (5 bases). The sequence came from a woman aged 18-29 years in good health. Input material: PBMCs. In DNA form, the CDR3 reads TGTGCCAGCAGCCCCCTTGGACTTTCGAACACCGGGGAGCTGTTTTTT. The encoded protein is CASSPLGLSNTGELFF.